The 14 T cell receptor beta chains below were found in one sample sequenced in a study of post-analysis software for immune sequencing data. TCR beta libraries were prepared from cDNA with unique molecular identifiers. TCRdb independently ran MiXCR on the PCR reads; one entry per CDR3 protein. Of roughly 800,000 distinct CDR3 sequences in the sample, about 32% are singletons; the top ten hold more than 0.55%. Whole-study findings and limits: Patients had higher frequencies than controls of roughly 5 TRBV segments, including TRBV5-6, TRBV5-1 and TRBV20-1.

These receptors' antigens are unknown. Sequencing was done on a sample of blood. The receptors were gathered from a girl aged 5 to 17 with multiple sclerosis.

Worth noting for this clonotype: The junction shows a germline mismatch at one end, possibly a read error. This chain uses TRBV11-2 with TRBJ1-2, with D unresolved. The germline V gene has CDR1 SGHAT and CDR2 FQNNGV. This CDR3 is 13 amino acids long. The CDR3 coding sequence is TGTGCCAACAGCTTAGGCCAGCCCTATGGCTACACCTTC. Protein: CANSLGQPYGYTF. The full variable domain, rest sourced from reference TRBV11-2 and TRBJ1-2, is EAGVAQSPRYKIIEKRQSVAFWCNPISGHATLYWYQQILGQGPKLLIQFQNNGVVDDSQLPKDRFSAERLKGVDSTLKIQPAKLEDSAVYLCANSLGQPYGYTFGSGTRLTVV.

The chain employs TRBV5-1 and TRBJ1-4; D is undetermined. The CDR3 covers 14 residues. V was trimmed by 2 bases and J by 6 bases, leaving 11 bases between them. Germline V CDR1 and CDR2: SGHRS, YFSETQ. The CDR3 protein is CASSLRTDDEKLFF. The CDR3 bases are TGCGCCAGCAGCTTACGGACGGATGATGAAAAACTGTTTTTT.

The J gene is TRBJ2-5, the V gene TRBV29-1; D gene unclear. The germline V gene encodes CDR1 SQVTM and CDR2 ANQGSEA. The CDR3 length is 13 residues. The V end lost 6 bases, the J end lost 0 bases, and 11 bases lay between the germline ends. CDR3 protein: CSVLLMYQETQYF. The CDR3 nucleotides are TGCAGCGTGCTACTGATGTACCAAGAGACCCAGTACTTC.

This clonotype was counted many times. The chain carries TRBV29-1 and TRBJ1-6; TRBD1 aligns across 9 bases. The germline V gene has CDR1 SQVTM and CDR2 ANQGSEA. With V trimmed by 6 bases and J by 8 bases, 5 bases remained unmatched. The CDR3 contains 13 residues. This CDR3 is CSVATGGDSPLHF. CDR3 sequence (DNA): TGCAGCGTCGCGACAGGGGGAGATTCACCCCTCCACTTT.

The genes are TRBV20-1 and TRBJ1-1; D is ambiguous. The CDR3 contains 14 residues. CDR1 is DFQATT, CDR2 SNEGSKA, per germline (reference sequence). V dropped 1 base and J dropped 0 bases, with 9 bases sitting between them. The CDR3 protein is CSARAQTVNTEAFF. CDR3 sequence (DNA): TGCAGTGCTAGAGCCCAAACAGTGAACACTGAAGCTTTCTTT.

This clonotype was observed a handful of times. The junction does not match germline at one end; this may be a read error. The J gene is TRBJ2-2, the V gene TRBV6-6; 7 bases agree with TRBD1. The CDR3 runs 15 residues. Germline CDR1 and CDR2: MNHNY and SVGAGI (reference sequence). CDR3 protein: CAGSYSGTDTGELFF. As DNA, the CDR3 is TGTGCCGGCAGTTACTCGGGGACAGATACCGGGGAGCTGTTTTTT.

The V call is TRBV28, the J call TRBJ2-6; D gene uncertain. The CDR3 has 16 residues. Trimming left V 7 bases short and J 4 bases short, with 17 bases between. Germline values: CDR1 MDHEN, CDR2 SYDVKM. The CDR3 DNA reads as TGTGCCAGCACCCCAGATGGGCATACCGGGGCCAACGTCCTGACTTTC. Amino acids: CASTPDGHTGANVLTF.

The V call is TRBV5-1, the J call TRBJ1-1, with TRBD1 matching over 9 bases. In germline, CDR1 is SGHRS, CDR2 YFSETQ. The length of the CDR3 is 13 residues. V was clipped by 5 bases and J by 6 bases; unmatched bases: 5. The CDR3 loop reads CASSSDRGPEAFF. As DNA, the CDR3 is TGCGCCAGCAGTTCGGACAGGGGCCCTGAAGCTTTCTTT.

This chain links TRBV29-1 with TRBJ2-5; D not resolved. CDR3 length equals 15 residues. V lost 1 base and J lost 7, with 19 bases in between. Germline lookup yields CDR1 SQVTM and CDR2 ANQGSEA. DNA for the CDR3: TGCAGCGTTGAAGCACCGCACAGTCGAGATTGGACCCAGTACTTC. Its protein product is CSVEAPHSRDWTQYF.

This clonotype was seen only a few times. The J gene is TRBJ2-7, the V gene TRBV5-1; possibly TRBD2 for D (5 bases). V gave up 5 bases and J gave up 0 bases, with 12 bases separating them. The CDR3 is made up of 14 amino acids. Germline CDR1 SGHRS, CDR2 YFSETQ. The CDR3 DNA sequence: TGCGCCAGCAGACCGGGGTCGAGCTCCTACGAGCAGTACTTC. Its translation is CASRPGSSSYEQYF.

At least ten counts were recorded for this clonotype. The V gene is TRBV5-1, the J gene TRBJ2-7; 12 bases map to TRBD2. The junction had 0 bases not matched to a gene; V was cut back by 0 bases and J by 2 bases. The CDR3 has 15 amino acids. CDR1 is SGHRS, CDR2 YFSETQ, per germline. The CDR3 nucleotides are TGCGCCAGCAGCTTGGGACTAGCGGGAGCCTACGAGCAGTACTTC. Translating it yields CASSLGLAGAYEQYF.

There are a few counts of this clonotype. The CDR3 nucleotides read TGTGCCACCAGTGACGCCAGCGGGAGTGGCACAGATACGCAGTATTTT. Protein product: CATSDASGSGTDTQYF. V gene TRBV24-1 combines with J gene TRBJ2-3; 8 nucleotides line up with TRBD2. Germline CDR1 KGHDR, CDR2 SFDVKD. The CDR3 runs 16 residues. The trim removed 4 bases at V and 1 base at J, leaving 6 bases unmatched.

This clonotype was observed once. The V and J genes are TRBV5-5 and TRBJ1-5; D is uncertain. V lost 0 bases and J 9 bases, leaving 13 bases between the germline ends. CDR3 length: 14 amino acids. CDR1 SGHKS and CDR2 YYEKEE come from the germline V gene (reference sequence). CDR3 sequence reads: CASSLEGLAGPQHF. Written as DNA, the CDR3 is TGTGCCAGCAGCTTGGAAGGGCTGGCGGGGCCCCAGCATTTT.

This clonotype occurred a few times. This chain connects TRBV20-1 to TRBJ1-6; TRBD1 aligns across 7 bases. CDR3 length: 14 residues. Germline loops: CDR1 DFQATT, CDR2 SNEGSKA (reference sequence). V trimming: 6 bases; J trimming: 10 bases; junction bases outside the gene matches: 12. Here the CDR3 reads CSAVQGTGNSPLHF. In nucleotides, the CDR3 is TGCAGTGCCGTACAGGGGACGGGGAACTCACCCCTCCACTTT.